Here is one T cell receptor (beta chain) with its context. V was clipped by 5 bases and J by 4 bases; unmatched bases: 4. Germline CDR1 SQVTM, CDR2 ANQGSEA. The CDR3 contains 13 residues. The data are from a study of blood T cell repertoires in COVID-19. Here immunoSEQ multiplex PCR was the method, and the copy in TCRdb shows in-frame clones only, minus some. The sample lists roughly 220,000 clones, about 85% seen once, with around 3% in the top ten. This receptor was taken from a man aged 45-65 years who had recovered from COVID-19. Sequencing was performed on peripheral blood. The chain couples TRBV29-1 to TRBJ1-2; TRBD1 matches 10 bases. DNA for the CDR3: TGCAGCGTTAGGGACAGGGGCGTCTATGGCTACACCTTC. This encodes CSVRDRGVYGYTF.